Detailed here is one T cell receptor beta chain. Its antigen is not known. These data come from a study of regulatory and conventional T cells in RAG deficiency. The assay was immunoSEQ multiplex PCR, and TCRdb's table has in-frame clones only and misses some. The sample yields some 22,000 clones, 85% to 95% seen once. Conventional CD4+ T cells were sorted from blood as CD25-low CD127-high cells. Study outcomes and limitations: Patient subsets had shorter CDR3s; Omenn Treg-Tconv overlap exceeded 85%.

Deletions cut 2 bases from V and 1 base from J, with 8 bases between. The CDR3 is 14 residues long. Germline V gene sequence: CDR1 SGDLS, CDR2 YYNGEE. This sample also appeared in a second study, on regulatory T cells. From that study: The primer mix had 52 TRBV and 13 TRBJ primers.

The sequencing sample was made of CD4+ T cells sorted from blood. The chain is built from TRBV9 and TRBJ2-3; D unclear. The receptor was isolated from a human donor in good health. CDR3 amino acids: CASSVGLGTDTQYF. CDR3 sequence (DNA): TGTGCCAGCAGCGTCGGGTTGGGCACAGATACGCAGTATTTT.